The 20 T cell receptor beta chains below were found in one sample sequenced in a study of blood T cell repertoires in COVID-19. TCRdb's copy holds only in-frame clones and misses some; the assay was immunoSEQ multiplex PCR. The sample holds under 250,000 clones; more than 75% are singletons and the top ten take about 9.9%. The sequenced material came from peripheral blood. These receptors all come from a man aged 45-65 years with COVID-19, enrolled during active disease.

The chain combines TRBV2 with TRBJ1-2, with D possibly being TRBD1 (5 bases). Trimming shortened V by 8 bases and J by 2 bases, and 9 bases separated the two germline ends. CDR3 length equals 12 residues. Germline CDR1 reads SNHLY; CDR2 reads FYNNEI. In DNA form, the CDR3 reads TGTGCCAGCGAGTCAGGGAACTATGGCTACACCTTC. This sequence encodes CASESGNYGYTF.

This sequence joins TRBV29-1 and TRBJ1-5; a weak D match, TRBD1 (5 bases). The V gene lost 4 bases and the J gene lost 5 bases, with 15 bases spanning the gap. This CDR3 has 14 amino acids. Germline CDR1 is SQVTM and CDR2 is ANQGSEA. CDR3: CSVVEGRGDQPQHF. The DNA for the CDR3 is TGCAGCGTTGTGGAGGGTCGGGGCGATCAGCCCCAGCATTTT.

The chain has TRBV6-5 and TRBJ1-5; TRBD1 agrees at 10 bases. The ends lost 6 bases at V and 7 bases at J; junction bases unmatched: 6. The CDR3 is 14 residues long. Germline V gene lookup returns CDR1 MNHEY and CDR2 SVGAGI. CDR3 sequence: CASRKTGGHQPQHF. The CDR3 DNA reads as TGTGCCAGCAGAAAGACAGGGGGCCACCAGCCCCAGCATTTT.

This chain's CDR3 is CASSVAEGDSPLHF. CDR3 nucleotides: TGTGCCAGCAGCGTGGCCGAGGGAGATTCACCCCTCCACTTT. The chain combines TRBV9 with TRBJ1-6; no definite D call. The V end was cut by 2 bases, the J end by 8 bases, with 11 bases between. CDR3 length: 14 residues. CDR1 and CDR2 (germline): SGDLS, YYNGEE.

This chain connects TRBV11-2 to TRBJ2-5; TRBD2 matches 13 bases. The germline gives CDR1 SGHAT, CDR2 FQNNGV. The V and J ends lost 5 bases and 4 bases, in that order; junction bases with no gene match: 10. The CDR3 extends over 17 amino acids. CDR3 protein: CASSQTGLAGVIETQYF. The CDR3, as DNA: TGTGCCAGCAGCCAAACAGGACTAGCGGGAGTGATAGAGACCCAGTACTTC.

J is TRBJ2-1 and V is TRBV29-1; a possible D gene is TRBD2 (6 bases). CDR3 length: 13 residues. CDR1 and CDR2 (germline): SQVTM, ANQGSEA. With 7 bases removed from V and 4 bases from J, the gap between germline ends came to 14 bases. Here the CDR3 reads CSANPGTYNEQFF. DNA of the CDR3: TGCAGCGCGAACCCAGGGACTTACAATGAGCAGTTCTTC.

The chain couples TRBV7-9 to TRBJ2-5, with TRBD1 matching 11 bases. V gave up 5 bases and J gave up 3 bases; unmatched junction bases: 2. The germline V gene has CDR1 SEHNR and CDR2 FQNEAQ (reference sequence). The CDR3 sequence is 14 residues long. DNA for the CDR3: TGTGCCAGCAGCGGGACAGGGGGGGAAGAGACCCAGTACTTC. Its protein is CASSGTGGEETQYF.

This chain joins TRBV4-1 and TRBJ1-4; 9 nucleotides align to TRBD1. The trim removed 11 bases at V and 8 bases at J, leaving 15 bases unmatched. Germline CDR1 reads MGHRA; CDR2 reads YSYEKL. The CDR3 extends over 15 amino acids. CDR3 nucleotides: TGCGCCGCAGCAGCCCTTGGGACAGGGATAGAAAAACTGTTTTTT. This gives the protein CAAAALGTGIEKLFF.

The rearrangement links TRBV7-8 to TRBJ2-7; the match to TRBD2 covers 7 bases. The CDR3 has 14 residues. Germline values: CDR1 SGHVS, CDR2 FQNEAQ. V dropped 3 bases and J dropped 6; count of bases not matched to a gene: 8. The CDR3 reads CASSFAGVVGEQYF. Here the CDR3 DNA reads TGTGCCAGCAGCTTCGCGGGAGTTGTCGGCGAGCAGTACTTC. Looking up the rest from reference TRBV7-8 and TRBJ2-7 gives the full variable domain: GAGVSQSPRYKVAKRGQDVALRCDPISGHVSLFWYQQALGQGPEFLTYFQNEAQLDKSGLPSDRFFAERPEGSVSTLKIQRTQQEDSAVYLCASSFAGVVGEQYFGPGTRLTVT.

This chain uses TRBV5-5 with TRBJ1-6; D is undetermined. Germline V gene sequence: CDR1 SGHKS, CDR2 YYEKEE (reference sequence). This CDR3 is built from 18 residues. The ends were cut back, 4 bases at V and 7 bases at J, with 24 bases in the middle. CDR3 protein: CASSPSPLAIRSNSPLHF. The CDR3 DNA is TGTGCCAGCAGCCCCTCCCCCCTCGCAATCAGGTCGAATTCACCCCTCCACTTT.

The chain is built from TRBV6-5 and TRBJ2-5; 11 positions match TRBD1. Trimming took 6 bases from V and 5 from J; bases not matched to a gene: 5. There are 14 residues in the CDR3. CDR1 is MNHEY, CDR2 SVGAGI, per germline. CDR3 sequence reads: CASSPDRGLETQYF. The CDR3 DNA reads TGTGCCAGCAGCCCGGACAGGGGGCTTGAGACCCAGTACTTC.

The sample holds one count of this clone. The V and J genes are TRBV27 and TRBJ2-5, with a possible D match to TRBD1 (5 bases). The V end lost 0 bases, the J end lost 4 bases, and 9 bases lay between the germline ends. The CDR3 is 14 residues long. Germline lookup yields CDR1 MNHEY and CDR2 SMNVEV (reference sequence). The CDR3 sequence is CASSLSAGRETQYF. CDR3 in DNA: TGTGCCAGCAGTTTATCCGCAGGGCGAGAGACCCAGTACTTC.

This clone was detected a few times. The V gene is TRBV5-4, the J gene TRBJ2-2, with 12 positions matching TRBD2. The CDR3 has 18 residues. Per germline, CDR1 SGHNT and CDR2 YYREEE (reference sequence). With 6 bases clipped from V and 4 bases from J, the junction kept 13 bases outside the gene matches. CDR3 bases: TGTGCCAGCAAACTTCTAGCGGGAGGGCCGGGCCTCACCGGGGAGCTGTTTTTT. This gives the protein CASKLLAGGPGLTGELFF.

The chain joins TRBV5-4 to TRBJ1-1, with unresolved D. The CDR3 is 14 residues long. V dropped 4 bases and J dropped 5 bases, with 15 bases sitting between them. CDR1 is SGHNT, CDR2 YYREEE, per germline (reference sequence). CDR3 region: CASSPGGAGTEAFF. The CDR3, as DNA: TGTGCCAGCAGCCCAGGAGGTGCGGGGACTGAAGCTTTCTTT.

V gene TRBV5-4 combines with J gene TRBJ1-3, with 10 bases lining up with TRBD1. The CDR3 has 18 residues. V gave up 0 bases and J gave up 4 bases; unmatched junction bases: 10. Germline V lookup: CDR1 SGHNT, CDR2 YYREEE (reference sequence). The DNA of the CDR3 is TGTGCCAGCAGCTTGGCCGGGACAGGGGTCTTAGGAGGAAACACCATATATTTT. This encodes CASSLAGTGVLGGNTIYF.

The chain recombines TRBV6-6 with TRBJ2-2; TRBD2 agrees at 8 bases. CDR1 is MNHNY, CDR2 SVGAGI, per germline (reference sequence). There are 14 residues in the CDR3. The J segment lost 4 bases and the V segment lost 4 bases, leaving 2 bases of the junction unmatched. CDR3 amino acids: CASSFGRGTGELFF. In DNA form, the CDR3 reads TGTGCCAGCAGTTTCGGGAGGGGCACCGGGGAGCTGTTTTTT.

The chain has TRBV6-1 and TRBJ1-6, with 8 bases identical to TRBD1. Germline assignment: CDR1 MNHNS and CDR2 SASEGT. The CDR3 has 14 amino acids. The junction had 4 bases not matched to a gene; V was cut back by 3 bases and J by 9 bases. The CDR3 loop is CASSDRQGSSPLHF. The CDR3 nucleotides are TGTGCCAGCAGTGACCGACAGGGGTCTTCACCCCTCCACTTT.

J is TRBJ1-6 and V is TRBV30; D unclear. The CDR3 runs 12 residues. The germline V gene has CDR1 GTSNPN and CDR2 SVGIG (reference sequence). The germline V and J ends were trimmed by 2 bases and 10 bases, with 9 bases remaining between them. This chain's CDR3 is CAWSSQVSPLHF. The CDR3 DNA reads as TGTGCCTGGAGTTCGCAGGTCTCACCCCTCCACTTT.

In its sample, this clone was seen a few times. The chain links TRBV30 to TRBJ1-2; possible D gene TRBD1, 5 bases. Trimming cost V 4 bases and J 8 bases, with 14 bases left between them. The CDR3 has 12 amino acids. Germline V lookup: CDR1 GTSNPN, CDR2 SVGIG (reference sequence). CDR3 sequence reads: CAWTTALSGYTF. In DNA, the CDR3 is TGTGCCTGGACGACAGCCTTATCGGGCTACACCTTC.

J is TRBJ2-7 and V is TRBV10-3; D might be TRBD2 (6 bases). The CDR3 covers 12 residues. With 5 bases removed from V and 6 bases from J, the gap between germline ends came to 11 bases. CDR1 is ENHRY and CDR2 is SYGVKD in the germline V gene. CDR3 in amino acids: CAISPDSGEQYF. The CDR3 coding sequence is TGTGCCATCAGTCCAGATAGCGGCGAGCAGTACTTC.